The T cell receptor (beta chain) under discussion was sequenced for a study of control samples from healthy donors and cancer patients. Using immunoSEQ multiplex PCR, the repertoire was profiled, and TCRdb retains in-frame clones only, with some absent. The repertoire includes approximately 90,000 clones, 85% of them detected once, and around 2.1% sits in the top ten. Input material: blood. This clonotype was obtained from a woman between 40 and 55 years old in good health.

The CDR3 here is CASSLARAPGEQYF. The CDR3 coding sequence is TGTGCCAGCAGCTTAGCCAGGGCCCCTGGCGAGCAGTACTTC. This chain connects TRBV7-2 to TRBJ2-7, with a weak D call TRBD1 (5 bases). Trimming pared 0 bases from V and 6 bases from J, leaving 12 bases between. The CDR3 is 14 amino acids. Germline CDR1 SGHTA, CDR2 FQGNSA.